This T cell receptor (beta chain) was sequenced during a study of post-analysis software for immune sequencing data. Whole-study results and caveats: Multiple sclerosis was associated with a significant reduction in normalized Chao1 diversity relative to controls.

Concerning this clonotype: Its cognate antigen is unknown.

Unique molecular identifiers were carried by the TCR beta cDNA libraries. Around 450,000 cDNA molecules were recovered from an input of about 1 to 10 million T cells. Each CDR3 protein is one row after TCRdb ran MiXCR on the PCR reads. This sample has roughly 700,000 distinct CDR3 sequences, with less than 35% found just once. The specimen was blood. The sequence derives from a girl aged 5-17 years with multiple sclerosis.

The CDR3 sequence is CSARNPKPTEAFF. The CDR3 nucleotides are TGCAGTGCTCGAAACCCAAAGCCCACTGAAGCTTTCTTT. The rearrangement uses TRBV20-1 and TRBJ1-1; no reliable D call. Germline CDR1 reads DFQATT; CDR2 reads SNEGSKA (reference sequence). V gave up 5 bases and J gave up 4 bases, with 14 bases separating them. This CDR3 has 13 amino acids.